These 15 T cell receptor beta chains originate from one sample sequenced in a study of a mutant IDH1 vaccine in newly diagnosed glioma. As for time point: baseline, week 1 (first vaccination visit). Treatment defined: pre-vaccination baseline after standard-of-care therapy. TCRdb's table, derived via immunoSEQ multiplex PCR, lists solely in-frame clones and lacks some. The table shows roughly 35,000 clones, with about 88% occurring only once. Sequencing was performed on PBMCs, taken from a glioma patient treated with radiotherapy, temozolomide or both. These receptors were collected from a woman in her 40s with glioma.

The CDR3 protein is CASTLMAGRGETQYF. CDR3 coding DNA: TGTGCCAGCACCCTCATGGCGGGGAGGGGAGAGACCCAGTACTTC. This chain uses TRBV2 with TRBJ2-5; 7 bases agree with TRBD2. J lost 4 bases, V lost 7 bases, and 12 bases had no gene match. In germline, CDR1 is SNHLY, CDR2 FYNNEI. CDR3 length equals 15 residues.

The chain employs TRBV1 and TRBJ2-3; the table's D call, TRBD2, has no DNA check behind it. TRBV1 is deemed a pseudogene. The CDR3 extends over 15 amino acids. The CDR3 reads CTSSLLGLAGDTQYF. Here the CDR3 DNA reads TGCACCAGCAGCCTACTCGGACTAGCCGGCGATACGCAGTATTTT.

The chain carries TRBV6-1 and TRBJ1-2; D is undetermined. CDR1 MNHNS and CDR2 SASEGT come from the germline V gene. The CDR3 is 14 amino acids. V lost 2 bases, J lost 5 bases, and 12 bases lay in between. CDR3 nucleotides: TGTGCCAGCAGTGAACAGAACAGCGCATATGGCTACACCTTC. Its protein is CASSEQNSAYGYTF.

The genes are TRBV6-6 and TRBJ2-7; tentatively, D is TRBD2 (5 bases). V lost 2 bases to trimming and J lost 2 bases, with 13 bases between them. The CDR3 is 15 amino acids. In germline, CDR1 is MNHNY, CDR2 SVGAGI (reference sequence). This CDR3 reads CASSYTRETTYEQYF. For the CDR3, the DNA is TGTGCCAGCAGTTACACCCGGGAAACCACCTACGAGCAGTACTTC.

V usage is TRBV5-1 and J usage is TRBJ1-4, with a possible D match to TRBD1 (5 bases). The CDR3 has 14 residues. Deletions cut 4 bases from V and 5 bases from J, with 12 bases between. Germline CDR1 and CDR2: SGHRS and YFSETQ. The CDR3 DNA sequence: TGCGCCAGCAGCCGTGACAGTGTAAATGAAAAACTGTTTTTT. This codes for CASSRDSVNEKLFF.

The gene calls are TRBV11-1 and TRBJ1-1; possible D gene TRBD1, 5 bases. The CDR3 contains 18 residues. V was cut by 3 bases and J by 0 bases, with 20 bases left in between. Germline CDR1 SGHAT, CDR2 FQDESV (reference sequence). The CDR3 sequence: CASSFAPAGRAMNTEAFF. The CDR3, as DNA: TGTGCCAGCAGCTTTGCCCCGGCGGGACGGGCTATGAACACTGAAGCTTTCTTT.

The chain links TRBV9 to TRBJ1-4; D is unresolved. The V end was cut by 3 bases, the J end by 1 base, with 10 bases between. The CDR3 extends over 15 amino acids. Germline V gene data show CDR1 as SGDLS and CDR2 as YYNGEE. This CDR3 reads CASSGAAGTNEKLFF. In nucleotides, the CDR3 is TGTGCCAGCAGCGGGGCCGCAGGAACTAATGAAAAACTGTTTTTT.

The V gene is TRBV5-1, the J gene TRBJ1-2; TRBD1 matches at 8 bases. CDR3 length equals 16 residues. V lost 3 bases and J lost 5; bases outside the gene matches: 12. CDR1 and CDR2 from the germline V gene are SGHRS and YFSETQ. The CDR3 sequence: CASSSHGTGVRYGYTF. Written as DNA, the CDR3 is TGCGCCAGCAGCTCTCATGGGACAGGAGTCCGATATGGCTACACCTTC. Combining the CDR3 with reference TRBV5-1 and TRBJ1-2 gives the whole variable domain KAGVTQTPRYLIKTRGQQVTLSCSPISGHRSVSWYQQTPGQGLQFLFEYFSETQRNKGNFPGRFSGRQFSNSRSEMNVSTLELGDSALYLCASSSHGTGVRYGYTFGSGTRLTVV.

The chain carries TRBV7-6 and TRBJ1-2; unclear D gene. The germline V and J ends were trimmed by 3 bases and 7 bases, with 9 bases remaining between them. The CDR3 has 12 residues. The germline CDR1 and CDR2 sequences are SGHVS and FNYEAQ. CDR3 in amino acids: CASSFGDGGYTF. CDR3 bases: TGTGCCAGCAGCTTCGGGGATGGTGGCTACACCTTC.

The V and J genes are TRBV10-3 and TRBJ1-3, with D maybe TRBD1 (5 bases). The V end lost 6 bases, the J end lost 1 base, and 10 bases lay between the germline ends. The V gene's germline CDR1 is ENHRY and CDR2 SYGVKD. The CDR3 consists of 14 residues. The CDR3 nucleotides are TGTGCCATCAGAGGAGGGGTTTCTGGAAACACCATATATTTT. The encoded protein is CAIRGGVSGNTIYF.

The chain employs TRBV7-9 and TRBJ2-7; D unresolved. V lost 1 base and J 4 bases, leaving 8 bases between the germline ends. The CDR3 totals 13 residues. Germline CDR1 is SEHNR and CDR2 is FQNEAQ (reference sequence). CDR3 coding DNA: TGTGCCAGCAGCTTAGGTGCCCCATACGAGCAGTACTTC. This encodes CASSLGAPYEQYF.

The chain couples TRBV5-4 to TRBJ2-7; TRBD1 matches at 10 bases. This CDR3 is 15 amino acids long. Germline CDR1 SGHNT, CDR2 YYREEE (reference sequence). With 5 bases clipped from V and 4 bases from J, the junction kept 9 bases outside the gene matches. As DNA, the CDR3 is TGTGCCAGCAGTTCGGACAGGGGGGCCTCTTACGAGCAGTACTTC. Translation gives CASSSDRGASYEQYF.

The rearrangement links TRBV6-6 to TRBJ2-3; D not resolved. V lost 7 bases, J lost 5 bases, and 7 bases lay in between. The CDR3 runs to 11 residues. Germline V gene lookup returns CDR1 MNHNY and CDR2 SVGAGI (reference sequence). This chain's CDR3 is CASTWGDTQYF. The DNA for the CDR3 is TGTGCCAGCACGTGGGGAGATACGCAGTATTTT.

Note on this clone: One junction end disagrees with the germline gene, perhaps due to a read error. V gene TRBV7-9 combines with J gene TRBJ1-1; no clear D gene. The CDR3 is made up of 8 amino acids. CDR1 and CDR2 from the germline V gene are SEHNR and FQNEAQ (reference sequence). The DNA of the CDR3 is TGTGCCAGCACCCCAAGCCGTTTT. Residues: CASTPSRF.

In this sample, this clone turned up a few times. The genes are TRBV6-6 and TRBJ2-6, with a weak D call TRBD1 (5 bases). This CDR3 contains 14 residues. Trimming took 3 bases from V and 4 from J, leaving 7 bases between them. The germline V gene has CDR1 MNHNY and CDR2 SVGAGI (reference sequence). CDR3 in DNA: TGTGCCAGCAGTTATTACAGGGGGGCCAACGTCCTGACTTTC. Amino acid sequence: CASSYYRGANVLTF.